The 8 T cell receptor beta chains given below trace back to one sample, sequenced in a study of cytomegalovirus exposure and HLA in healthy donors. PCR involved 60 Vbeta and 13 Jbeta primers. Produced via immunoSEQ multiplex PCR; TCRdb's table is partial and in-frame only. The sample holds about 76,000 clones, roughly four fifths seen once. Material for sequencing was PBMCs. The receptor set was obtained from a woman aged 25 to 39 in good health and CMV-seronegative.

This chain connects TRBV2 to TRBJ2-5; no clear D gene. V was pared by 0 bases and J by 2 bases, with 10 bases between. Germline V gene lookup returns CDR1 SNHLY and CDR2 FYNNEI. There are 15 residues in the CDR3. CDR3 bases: TGTGCCAGCAGTGAAGCGTGGCTAGAACAAGAGACCCAGTACTTC. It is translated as CASSEAWLEQETQYF.

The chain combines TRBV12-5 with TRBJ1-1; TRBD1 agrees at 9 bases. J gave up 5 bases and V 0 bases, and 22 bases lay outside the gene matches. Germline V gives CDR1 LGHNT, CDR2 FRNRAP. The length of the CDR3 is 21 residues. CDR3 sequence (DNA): TGTGCTAGTGGTTTGGTAGCTGGTGACAGGGGGTTTCCGAGGGAGGATACTGAAGCTTTCTTT. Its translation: CASGLVAGDRGFPREDTEAFF.

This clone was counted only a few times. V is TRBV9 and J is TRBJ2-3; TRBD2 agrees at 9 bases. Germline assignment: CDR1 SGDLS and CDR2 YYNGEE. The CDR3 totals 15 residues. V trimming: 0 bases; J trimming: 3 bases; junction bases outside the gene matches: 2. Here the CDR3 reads CASSVGLAGTDTQYF. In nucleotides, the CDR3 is TGTGCCAGCAGCGTAGGGCTAGCGGGAACAGATACGCAGTATTTT.

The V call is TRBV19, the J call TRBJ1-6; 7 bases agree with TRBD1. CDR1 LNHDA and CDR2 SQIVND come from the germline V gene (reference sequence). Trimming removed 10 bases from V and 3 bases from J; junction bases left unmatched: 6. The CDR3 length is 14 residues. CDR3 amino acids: CATTTGLYNSPLHF. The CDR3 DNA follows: TGTGCCACCACGACAGGGCTCTATAATTCACCCCTCCACTTT.

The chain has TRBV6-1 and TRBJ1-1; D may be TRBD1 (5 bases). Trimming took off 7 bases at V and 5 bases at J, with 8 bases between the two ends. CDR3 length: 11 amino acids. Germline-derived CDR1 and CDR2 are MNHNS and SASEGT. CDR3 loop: CASNRGTEAFF. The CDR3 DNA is TGTGCCAGCAATAGGGGAACTGAAGCTTTCTTT.

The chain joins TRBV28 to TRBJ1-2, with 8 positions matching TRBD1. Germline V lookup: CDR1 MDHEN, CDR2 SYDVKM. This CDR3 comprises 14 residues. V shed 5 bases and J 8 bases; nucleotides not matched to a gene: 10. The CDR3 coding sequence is TGTGCCAGCAGTGACTGGACAGGGCTGAAGGGCTACACCTTC. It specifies CASSDWTGLKGYTF.

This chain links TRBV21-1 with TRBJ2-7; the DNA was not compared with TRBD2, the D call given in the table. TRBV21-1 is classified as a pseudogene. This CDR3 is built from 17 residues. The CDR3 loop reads CARYGVAGGPISYEQYF. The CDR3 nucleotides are TGTGCCCGCTACGGGGTTGCGGGAGGGCCGATATCCTACGAGCAGTACTTC.

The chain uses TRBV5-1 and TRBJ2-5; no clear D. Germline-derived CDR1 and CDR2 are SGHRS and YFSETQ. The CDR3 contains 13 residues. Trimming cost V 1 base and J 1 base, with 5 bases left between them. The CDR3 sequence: CASSLILQETQYF. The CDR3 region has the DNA TGCGCCAGCAGCTTGATACTCCAAGAGACCCAGTACTTC.